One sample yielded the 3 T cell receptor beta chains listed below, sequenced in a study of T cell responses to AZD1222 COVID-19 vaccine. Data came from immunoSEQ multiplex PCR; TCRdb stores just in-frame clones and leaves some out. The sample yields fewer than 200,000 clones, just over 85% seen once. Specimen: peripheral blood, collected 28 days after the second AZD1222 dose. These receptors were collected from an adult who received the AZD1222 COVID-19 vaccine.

Written as DNA, the CDR3 is TGTGCCAGCCACGAAATGAGACGGGGGACCACAGATACGCAGTATTTT. Its protein is CASHEMRRGTTDTQYF. The genes are TRBV5-8 and TRBJ2-3, with D possibly matching TRBD2 (6 bases). This CDR3 is 16 amino acids long. The germline gives CDR1 SGHTS, CDR2 YDEGEE. The V gene lost 7 bases and the J gene lost 2 bases, with 20 bases spanning the gap.

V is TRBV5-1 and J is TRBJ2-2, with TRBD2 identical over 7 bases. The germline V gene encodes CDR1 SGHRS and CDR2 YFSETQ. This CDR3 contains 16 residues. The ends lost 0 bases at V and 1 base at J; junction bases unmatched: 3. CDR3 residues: CASSLARGGNTGELFF. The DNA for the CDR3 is TGCGCCAGCAGCTTGGCCCGCGGGGGGAACACCGGGGAGCTGTTTTTT.

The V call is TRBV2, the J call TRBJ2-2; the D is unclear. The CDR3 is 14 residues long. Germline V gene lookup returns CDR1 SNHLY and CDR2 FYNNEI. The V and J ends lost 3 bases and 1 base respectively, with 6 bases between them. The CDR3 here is CASSDRQNTGELFF. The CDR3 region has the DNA TGTGCCAGCAGTGATCGACAGAACACCGGGGAGCTGTTTTTT.